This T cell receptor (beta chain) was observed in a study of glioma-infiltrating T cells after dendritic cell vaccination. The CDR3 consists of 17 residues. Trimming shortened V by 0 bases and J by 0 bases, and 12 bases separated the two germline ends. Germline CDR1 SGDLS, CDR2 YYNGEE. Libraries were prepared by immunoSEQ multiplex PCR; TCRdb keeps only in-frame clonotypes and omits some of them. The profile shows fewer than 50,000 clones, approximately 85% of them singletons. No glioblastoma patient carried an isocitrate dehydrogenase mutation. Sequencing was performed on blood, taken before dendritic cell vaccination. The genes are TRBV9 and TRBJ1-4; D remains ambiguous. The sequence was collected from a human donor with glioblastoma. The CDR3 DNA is TGTGCCAGCAGCGTAGTAGGGAGCGGTCCAACTAATGAAAAACTGTTTTTT. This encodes CASSVVGSGPTNEKLFF.